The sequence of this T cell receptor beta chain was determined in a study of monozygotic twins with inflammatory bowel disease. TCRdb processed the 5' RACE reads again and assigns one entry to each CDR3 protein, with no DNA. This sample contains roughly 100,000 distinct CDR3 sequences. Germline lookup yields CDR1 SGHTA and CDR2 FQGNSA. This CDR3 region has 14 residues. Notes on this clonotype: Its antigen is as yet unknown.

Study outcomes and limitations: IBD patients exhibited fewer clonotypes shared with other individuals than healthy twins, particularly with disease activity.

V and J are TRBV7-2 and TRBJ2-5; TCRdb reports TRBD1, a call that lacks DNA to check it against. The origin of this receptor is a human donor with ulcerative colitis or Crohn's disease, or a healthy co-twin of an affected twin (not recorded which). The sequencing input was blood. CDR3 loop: CASSRGGAEETQYF.